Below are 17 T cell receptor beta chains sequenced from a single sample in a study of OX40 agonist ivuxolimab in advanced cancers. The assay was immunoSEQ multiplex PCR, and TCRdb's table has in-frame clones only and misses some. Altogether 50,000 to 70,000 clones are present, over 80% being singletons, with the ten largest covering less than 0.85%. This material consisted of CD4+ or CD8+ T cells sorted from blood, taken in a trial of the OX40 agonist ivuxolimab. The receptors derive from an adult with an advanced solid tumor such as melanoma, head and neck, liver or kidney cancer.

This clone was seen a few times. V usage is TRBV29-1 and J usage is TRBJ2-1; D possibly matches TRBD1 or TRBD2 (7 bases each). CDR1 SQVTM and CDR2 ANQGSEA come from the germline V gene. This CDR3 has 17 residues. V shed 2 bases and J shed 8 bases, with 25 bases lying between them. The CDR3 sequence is CSVETQGGERTWDEQFF. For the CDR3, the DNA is TGCAGCGTTGAAACTCAGGGGGGGGAACGAACTTGGGATGAGCAGTTCTTC.

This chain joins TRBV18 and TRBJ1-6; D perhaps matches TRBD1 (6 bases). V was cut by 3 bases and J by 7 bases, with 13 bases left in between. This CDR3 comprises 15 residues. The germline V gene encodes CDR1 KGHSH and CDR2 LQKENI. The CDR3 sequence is CASSPGGNGNSPLHF. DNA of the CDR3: TGTGCCAGCTCACCGGGGGGCAATGGAAATTCACCCCTCCACTTT.

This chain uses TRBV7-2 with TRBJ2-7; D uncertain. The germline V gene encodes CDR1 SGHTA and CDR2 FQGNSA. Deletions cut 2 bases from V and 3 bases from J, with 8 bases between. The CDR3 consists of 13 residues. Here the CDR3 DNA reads TGTGCCAGCAGCTTATCGACGGACTACGAGCAGTACTTC. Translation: CASSLSTDYEQYF.

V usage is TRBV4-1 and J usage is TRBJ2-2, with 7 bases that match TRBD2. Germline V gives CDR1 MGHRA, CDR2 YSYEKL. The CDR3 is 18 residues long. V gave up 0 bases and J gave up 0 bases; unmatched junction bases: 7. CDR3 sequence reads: CASSQELRGSANTGELFF. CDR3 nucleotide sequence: TGCGCCAGCAGCCAAGAATTACGCGGGAGTGCGAACACCGGGGAGCTGTTTTTT.

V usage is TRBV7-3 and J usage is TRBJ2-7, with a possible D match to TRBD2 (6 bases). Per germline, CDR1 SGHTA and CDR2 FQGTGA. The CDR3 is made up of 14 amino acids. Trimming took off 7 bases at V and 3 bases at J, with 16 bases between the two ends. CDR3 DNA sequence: TGTGCCAGCACCCCCCTGGGGGAGGACTACGAGCAGTACTTC. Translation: CASTPLGEDYEQYF.

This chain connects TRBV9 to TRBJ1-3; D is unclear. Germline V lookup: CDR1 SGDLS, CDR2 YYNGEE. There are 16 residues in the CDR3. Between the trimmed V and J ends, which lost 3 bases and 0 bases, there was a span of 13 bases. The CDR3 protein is CASSARVESSGNTIYF. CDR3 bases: TGTGCCAGCAGCGCAAGGGTCGAGAGCTCTGGAAACACCATATATTTT.

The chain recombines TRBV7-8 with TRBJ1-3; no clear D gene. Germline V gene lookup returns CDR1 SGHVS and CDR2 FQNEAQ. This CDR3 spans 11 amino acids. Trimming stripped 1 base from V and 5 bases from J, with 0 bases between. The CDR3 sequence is CASSLGNTIYF. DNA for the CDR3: TGTGCCAGCAGCTTAGGAAACACCATATATTTT.

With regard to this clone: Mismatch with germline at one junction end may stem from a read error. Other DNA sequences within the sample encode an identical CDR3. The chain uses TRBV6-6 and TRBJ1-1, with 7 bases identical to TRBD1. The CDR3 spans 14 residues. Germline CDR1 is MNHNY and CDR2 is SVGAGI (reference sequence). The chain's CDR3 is CASSSPQGYTEAFF. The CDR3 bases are TGTGCCAGCAGTTCCCCACAGGGGTACACTGAAGCCTTCTTT.

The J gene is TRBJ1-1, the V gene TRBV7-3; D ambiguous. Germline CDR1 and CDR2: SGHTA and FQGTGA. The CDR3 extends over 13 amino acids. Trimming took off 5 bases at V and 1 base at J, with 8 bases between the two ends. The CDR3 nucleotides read TGTGCCAGCAGCACCGGACCGAACACTGAAGCTTTCTTT. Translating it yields CASSTGPNTEAFF.

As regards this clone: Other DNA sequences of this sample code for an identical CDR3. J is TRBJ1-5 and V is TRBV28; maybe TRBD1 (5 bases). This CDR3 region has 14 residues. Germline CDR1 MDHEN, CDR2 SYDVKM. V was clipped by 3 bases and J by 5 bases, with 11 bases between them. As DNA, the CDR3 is TGTGCCAGCAGTTTGCTAGGGACCTATCAGCCCCAGCATTTT. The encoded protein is CASSLLGTYQPQHF. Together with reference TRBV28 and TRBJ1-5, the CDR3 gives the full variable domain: DVKVTQSSRYLVKRTGEKVFLECVQDMDHENMFWYRQDPGLGLRLIYFSYDVKMKEKGDIPEGYSVSREKKERFSLILESASTNQTSMYLCASSLLGTYQPQHFGDGTRLSIL.

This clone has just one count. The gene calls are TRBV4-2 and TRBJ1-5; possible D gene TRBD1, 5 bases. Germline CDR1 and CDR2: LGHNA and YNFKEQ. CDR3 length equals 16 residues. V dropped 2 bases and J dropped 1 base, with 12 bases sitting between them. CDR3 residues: CASSQSGGRSNQPQHF. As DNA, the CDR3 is TGTGCCAGCAGCCAATCCGGGGGAAGGAGCAATCAGCCCCAGCATTTT.

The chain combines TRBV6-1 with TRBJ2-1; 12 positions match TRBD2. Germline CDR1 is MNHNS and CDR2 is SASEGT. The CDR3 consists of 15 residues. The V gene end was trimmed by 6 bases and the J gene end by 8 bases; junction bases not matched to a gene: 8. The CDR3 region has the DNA TGTGCCAGCAGGGCGACTAGCGGGGGTTTCTATGAGCAGTTCTTC. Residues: CASRATSGGFYEQFF.

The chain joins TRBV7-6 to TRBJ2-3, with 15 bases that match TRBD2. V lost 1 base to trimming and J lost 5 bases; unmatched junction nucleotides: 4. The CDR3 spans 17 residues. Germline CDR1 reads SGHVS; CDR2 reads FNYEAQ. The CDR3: CASSLVGTSGGRDTQYF. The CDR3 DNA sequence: TGTGCCAGCAGCTTAGTCGGGACTAGCGGGGGGAGAGATACGCAGTATTTT. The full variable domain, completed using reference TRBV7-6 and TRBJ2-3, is GAGVSQSPRYKVTKRGQDVALRCDPISGHVSLYWYRQALGQGPEFLTYFNYEAQQDKSGLPNDRFSAERPEGSISTLTIQRTEQRDSAMYRCASSLVGTSGGRDTQYFGPGTRLTVL.

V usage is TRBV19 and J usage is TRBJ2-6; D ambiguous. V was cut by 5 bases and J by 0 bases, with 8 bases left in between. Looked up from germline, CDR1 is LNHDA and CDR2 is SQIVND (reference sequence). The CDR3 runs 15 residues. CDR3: CASSQDGSGANVLTF. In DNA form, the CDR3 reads TGTGCCAGTAGTCAAGACGGCTCTGGGGCCAACGTCCTGACTTTC. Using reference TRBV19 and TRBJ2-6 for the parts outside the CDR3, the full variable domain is DGGITQSPKYLFRKEGQNVTLSCEQNLNHDAMYWYRQDPGQGLRLIYYSQIVNDFQKGDIAEGYSVSREKKESFPLTVTSAQKNPTAFYLCASSQDGSGANVLTFGAGSRLTVL.

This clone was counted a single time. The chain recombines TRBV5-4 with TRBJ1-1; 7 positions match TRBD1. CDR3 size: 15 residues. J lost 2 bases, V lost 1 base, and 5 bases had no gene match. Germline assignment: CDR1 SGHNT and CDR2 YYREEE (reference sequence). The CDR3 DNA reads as TGTGCCAGCAGCTTGCCAGGGGGTTTTAACACTGAAGCTTTCTTT. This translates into CASSLPGGFNTEAFF.

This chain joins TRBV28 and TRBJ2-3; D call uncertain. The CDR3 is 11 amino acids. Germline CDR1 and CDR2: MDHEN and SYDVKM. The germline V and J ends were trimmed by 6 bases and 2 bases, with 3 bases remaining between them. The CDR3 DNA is TGTGCCAGCAGCTCCACAGATACGCAGTATTTT. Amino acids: CASSSTDTQYF.

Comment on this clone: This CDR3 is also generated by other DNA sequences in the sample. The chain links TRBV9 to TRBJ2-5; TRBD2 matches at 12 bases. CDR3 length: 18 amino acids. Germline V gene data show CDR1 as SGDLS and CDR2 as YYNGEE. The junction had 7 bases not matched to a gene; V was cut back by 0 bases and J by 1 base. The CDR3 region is CASSVGLAGGPGQETQYF. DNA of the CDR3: TGTGCCAGCAGCGTAGGGCTAGCGGGGGGGCCGGGCCAAGAGACCCAGTACTTC.